The next 20 T cell receptor beta chains were all read from a single sample in a study of response to subunit inactivated influenza vaccine. TCRdb analysed the RT-PCR reads with MiXCR anew, one entry per CDR3 protein. Among hundreds of thousands of distinct CDR3 sequences listed, 11% were seen once. These data are also associated with another study on T cells expressing NK-cell markers. Per that paper: As the method of synthesis, 5'RACE template switching with UMIs yielded TCR beta cDNA.

The sequenced sample was PBMCs from blood, obtained on the day of vaccination. The receptors stem from a middle-aged man who received an inactivated influenza vaccine.

V gene TRBV6-2 or TRBV6-3 combines with J gene TRBJ2-3; D tentatively fits TRBD1 or TRBD2 (6 bases each). The germline gives CDR1 MNHEY, CDR2 SVGEGT. Trimming removed 0 bases from V and 5 bases from J, with 21 bases in between. This CDR3 contains 18 residues. Written as DNA, the CDR3 is TGTGCCAGCAGTTACTCCCATGTTGGGGGGCTTGTTGAAGATACGCAGTATTTT. This encodes CASSYSHVGGLVEDTQYF.

The chain has TRBV15 and TRBJ1-6, with D hard to call. The CDR3 consists of 14 residues. Looked up from germline, CDR1 is LNHNV and CDR2 is YYDKDF (reference sequence). Trimming took 0 bases from V and 10 from J, leaving 10 bases between them. This chain's CDR3 is CATSRDLGVSPLHF. As DNA, the CDR3 is TGTGCCACCAGCAGAGATCTTGGGGTGTCACCCCTCCACTTT.

The genes are TRBV28 and TRBJ2-3; D tentatively fits TRBD1 or TRBD2 (6 bases each). CDR1 is MDHEN and CDR2 is SYDVKM in the germline V gene. CDR3 length: 16 residues. Deletions cut 5 bases from V and 3 bases from J, with 18 bases between. Written as DNA, the CDR3 is TGTGCCAGCAGTCCCCTGGGGGGCTTATTAACAGATACGCAGTATTTT. Its translation: CASSPLGGLLTDTQYF.

The V gene is TRBV7-9, the J gene TRBJ2-1; TRBD2 is a possible D gene (6 bases). Deletions cut 3 bases from V and 0 bases from J, with 15 bases between. The CDR3 consists of 17 residues. Germline loops: CDR1 SEHNR, CDR2 FQNEAQ (reference sequence). CDR3 loop: CASSFPAGRGSYNEQFF. Here the CDR3 DNA reads TGTGCCAGCAGCTTTCCTGCGGGGCGGGGCTCCTACAATGAGCAGTTCTTC.

This clonotype was observed a handful of times. The CDR3 protein is CASRLLETQYF. The CDR3 DNA reads TGCGCCAGCAGACTTTTGGAGACCCAGTACTTC. The chain couples TRBV5-1 to TRBJ2-5; D not resolved. Germline V gene sequence: CDR1 SGHRS, CDR2 YFSETQ. V was cut by 5 bases and J by 5 bases, with 7 bases left in between. The CDR3 contains 11 residues.

A few counts support this clonotype. The rearrangement uses TRBV3-1 and TRBJ1-6; 9 nucleotides line up with TRBD1. There are 17 residues in the CDR3. From germline, CDR1 is LGHDT and CDR2 YNNKEL (reference sequence). Losses at the gene ends were 1 base for V and 2 bases for J; bases not matched to a gene: 3. The CDR3 here is CASSQGGQGTYNSPLHF. DNA of the CDR3: TGTGCCAGCAGCCAAGGGGGACAGGGCACCTATAATTCACCCCTCCACTTT.

This clonotype was found a few times. This chain connects TRBV29-1 to TRBJ2-3, with 12 positions matching TRBD2. Looked up from germline, CDR1 is SQVTM and CDR2 is ANQGSEA. CDR3 length: 15 amino acids. Trimming cost V 1 base and J 2 bases; bases outside gene matches: 1. The CDR3 is CSVEGLAGDTDTQYF. The CDR3 DNA is TGCAGCGTTGAAGGACTAGCGGGGGACACAGATACGCAGTATTTT.

This clonotype was counted ten times or more. The rearrangement joins TRBV7-2 to TRBJ2-2, with D uncertain. Germline V CDR1 and CDR2: SGHTA, FQGNSA. The CDR3 contains 13 residues. Between the trimmed V and J ends, which lost 3 bases and 5 bases, there was a span of 7 bases. As DNA, the CDR3 is TGTGCCAGCAGCTTTTCGTTGACCGGGGAGCTGTTTTTT. Protein: CASSFSLTGELFF.

This clonotype showed up many times. V gene TRBV27 combines with J gene TRBJ2-7; the D gene is possibly TRBD1 (6 bases). The V and J ends lost 0 bases and 0 bases respectively, with 6 bases between them. This CDR3 comprises 14 residues. Germline CDR1 reads MNHEY; CDR2 reads SMNVEV (reference sequence). CDR3 region: CASSLSDSSYEQYF. Here the CDR3 DNA reads TGTGCCAGCAGTTTATCGGACAGCTCCTACGAGCAGTACTTC.

A few counts support this clonotype. V usage is TRBV4-1 and J usage is TRBJ1-1; D unresolved. V dropped 0 bases and J dropped 1 base, with 9 bases sitting between them. Germline assignment: CDR1 MGHRA and CDR2 YSYEKL. There are 15 residues in the CDR3. In DNA, the CDR3 is TGCGCCAGCAGCCAAGATACGGTAAAGAACACTGAAGCTTTCTTT. This sequence encodes CASSQDTVKNTEAFF.

This chain uses TRBV7-2 with TRBJ2-1; TRBD1 matches at 8 bases. The CDR3 loop spans 13 amino acids. V lost 3 bases to trimming and J lost 9 bases; unmatched junction nucleotides: 4. Germline V gene sequence: CDR1 SGHTA, CDR2 FQGNSA. This chain's CDR3 is CASSFGQGGEQFF. The CDR3 DNA reads as TGTGCCAGCAGCTTTGGACAGGGAGGTGAGCAGTTCTTC.

This clonotype was counted between two and nine times. The chain uses TRBV14 and TRBJ1-2; D unresolved. The V end lost 0 bases, the J end lost 8 bases, and 19 bases lay between the germline ends. CDR1 is SGHDN and CDR2 is FVKESK in the germline V gene. The CDR3 is made up of 16 amino acids. CDR3 amino acids: CASSQDRDKDASGYTF. The CDR3 DNA follows: TGTGCCAGCAGCCAAGACCGGGATAAAGACGCTAGCGGCTACACCTTC.

The sample holds a few counts of this clonotype. The CDR3 DNA reads as TGTGCCAGCAGCGCTCCGGGACAAACTAACTATGGCTACACCTTC. Protein: CASSAPGQTNYGYTF. The chain recombines TRBV9 with TRBJ1-2; a possible D gene is TRBD1 (6 bases). CDR1 SGDLS and CDR2 YYNGEE come from the germline V gene. This CDR3 has 15 residues. V gave up 3 bases and J gave up 0 bases, with 12 bases separating them.

The chain combines TRBV12-3 or TRBV12-4 with TRBJ2-7; 8 positions agree with TRBD1. The CDR3 sequence is 14 residues long. The junction had 7 bases not matched to a gene; V was cut back by 7 bases and J by 2 bases. The CDR3 DNA follows: TGTGCCAGCAATCCGGGGACAGGCACCTACGAGCAGTACTTC. This gives the protein CASNPGTGTYEQYF.

There are many counts of this clonotype. V and J are TRBV6-2 or TRBV6-3 and TRBJ2-1; D may be TRBD2 (6 bases). The CDR3 length is 15 residues. The germline V gene encodes CDR1 MNHEY and CDR2 SVGEGT. V shed 1 base and J shed 7 bases, with 14 bases lying between them. CDR3 sequence reads: CASSYLAEGENEQFF. DNA of the CDR3: TGTGCCAGCAGTTACTTAGCGGAGGGCGAGAATGAGCAGTTCTTC.

This clonotype was recorded many times. The chain has TRBV10-3 and TRBJ2-1; TRBD2 matches 13 bases. The CDR3 runs to 15 residues. CDR1 is ENHRY, CDR2 SYGVKD, per germline. J gave up 0 bases and V 10 bases, and 3 bases lay outside the gene matches. The CDR3 nucleotides are TGTGCCACACTAGCGGGGGGGAGCTCCTACAATGAGCAGTTCTTC. Translation: CATLAGGSSYNEQFF.

V and J are TRBV12-3 or TRBV12-4 and TRBJ2-7; the D call may be TRBD1 or TRBD2 (5 bases each). The CDR3 consists of 15 residues. V was trimmed by 5 bases and J by 5 bases, leaving 19 bases between them. CDR3 in DNA: TGTGCCAGCAGTCCTCGGGACGGTCCTGGCGACGAGCAGTACTTC. Translated: CASSPRDGPGDEQYF.

The chain has TRBV7-3 and TRBJ2-7, with a possible D match to TRBD1 (6 bases). Trimming took off 4 bases at V and 6 bases at J, with 10 bases between the two ends. The CDR3 covers 12 residues. CDR1 SGHTA and CDR2 FQGTGA come from the germline V gene. The CDR3 nucleotides are TGTGCCAGCAGCTGGACAGATCTCGAGCAGTACTTC. As protein: CASSWTDLEQYF.

V is TRBV5-1 and J is TRBJ2-3, with TRBD1 identical over 9 bases. Germline trimming cut 3 bases from V and 1 base from J; bases unmatched to any gene: 6. Germline CDR1 and CDR2: SGHRS and YFSETQ. The CDR3 totals 16 residues. The CDR3 DNA reads as TGCGCCAGCAGCTCGACAGGGGGAACGGGCACAGATACGCAGTATTTT. Translating gives CASSSTGGTGTDTQYF.

The chain uses TRBV7-8 and TRBJ1-5, with 8 bases matching TRBD1. Germline CDR1 reads SGHVS; CDR2 reads FQNEAQ. V shed 3 bases, J shed 7 bases, and the junction held 5 bases outside the gene matches. The CDR3 spans 14 residues. In DNA, the CDR3 is TGTGCCAGCAGCTTCGACAGGGGCCCCCAGCCCCAGCATTTT. Encoded protein: CASSFDRGPQPQHF.